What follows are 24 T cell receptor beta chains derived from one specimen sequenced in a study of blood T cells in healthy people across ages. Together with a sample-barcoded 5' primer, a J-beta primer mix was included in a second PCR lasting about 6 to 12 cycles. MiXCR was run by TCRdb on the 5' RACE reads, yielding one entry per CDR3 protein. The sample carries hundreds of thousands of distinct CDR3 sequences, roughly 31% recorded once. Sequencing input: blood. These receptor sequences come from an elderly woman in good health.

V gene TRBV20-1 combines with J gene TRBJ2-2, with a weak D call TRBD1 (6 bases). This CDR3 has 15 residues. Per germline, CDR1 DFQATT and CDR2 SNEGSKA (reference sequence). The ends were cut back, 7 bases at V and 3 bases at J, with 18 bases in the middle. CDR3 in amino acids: CSVPKGHRYTGELFF. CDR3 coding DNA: TGCAGTGTTCCGAAGGGACACCGATACACCGGGGAGCTGTTTTTT.

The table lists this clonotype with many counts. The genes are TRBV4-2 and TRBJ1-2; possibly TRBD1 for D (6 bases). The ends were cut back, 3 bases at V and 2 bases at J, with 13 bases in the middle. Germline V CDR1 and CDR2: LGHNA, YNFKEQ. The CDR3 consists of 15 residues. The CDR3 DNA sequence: TGTGCCAGCAGCCAGGTACAGGGAGGCAACTATGGCTACACCTTC. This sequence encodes CASSQVQGGNYGYTF.

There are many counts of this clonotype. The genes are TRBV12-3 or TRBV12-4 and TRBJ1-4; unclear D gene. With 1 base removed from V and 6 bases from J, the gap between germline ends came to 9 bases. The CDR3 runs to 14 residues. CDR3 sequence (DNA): TGTGCCAGCAGTTTAGGGGAGGTTGATGAAAAACTGTTTTTT. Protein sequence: CASSLGEVDEKLFF.

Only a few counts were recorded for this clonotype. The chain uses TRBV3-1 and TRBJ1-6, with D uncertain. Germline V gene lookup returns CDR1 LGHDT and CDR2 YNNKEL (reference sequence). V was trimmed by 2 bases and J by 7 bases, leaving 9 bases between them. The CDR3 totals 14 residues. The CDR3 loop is CASSQREQNSPLHF. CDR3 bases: TGTGCCAGCAGCCAACGGGAGCAGAATTCACCCCTCCACTTT.

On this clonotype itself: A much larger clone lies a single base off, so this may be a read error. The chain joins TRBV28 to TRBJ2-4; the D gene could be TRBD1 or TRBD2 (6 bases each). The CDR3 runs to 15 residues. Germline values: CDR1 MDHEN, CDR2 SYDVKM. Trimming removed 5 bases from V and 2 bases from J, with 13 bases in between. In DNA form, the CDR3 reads TGTGCCAGCAGTGAGAACGGGGGCCCCAAAAACATTCAGTACTTC. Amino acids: CASSENGGPKNIQYF.

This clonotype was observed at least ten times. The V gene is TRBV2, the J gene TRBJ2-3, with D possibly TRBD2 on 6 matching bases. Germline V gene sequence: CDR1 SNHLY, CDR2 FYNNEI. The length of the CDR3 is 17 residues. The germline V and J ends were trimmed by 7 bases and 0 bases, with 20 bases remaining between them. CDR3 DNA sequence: TGTGCCAGCACGGGGCGGGGAGGACGGACTAGCACAGATACGCAGTATTTT. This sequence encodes CASTGRGGRTSTDTQYF.

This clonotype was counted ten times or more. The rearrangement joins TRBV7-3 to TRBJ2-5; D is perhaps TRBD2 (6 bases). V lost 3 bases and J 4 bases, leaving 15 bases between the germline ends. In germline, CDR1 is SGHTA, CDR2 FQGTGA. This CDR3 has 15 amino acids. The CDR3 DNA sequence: TGTGCCAGCAGCTTCCAGGCGGGGCCCCGAGAGACCCAGTACTTC. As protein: CASSFQAGPRETQYF.

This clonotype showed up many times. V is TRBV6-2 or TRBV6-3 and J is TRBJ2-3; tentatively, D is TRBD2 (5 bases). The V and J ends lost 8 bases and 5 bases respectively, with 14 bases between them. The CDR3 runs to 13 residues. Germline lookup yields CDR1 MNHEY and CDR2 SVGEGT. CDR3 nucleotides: TGTGCCAGCCAGGACGGAGGCAGAGATACGCAGTATTTT. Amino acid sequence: CASQDGGRDTQYF.

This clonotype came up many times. The DNA for the CDR3 is TGCAGCGTTCTAGACTGGACAGGCTCAGGTAGCCAGTACTTC. Protein product: CSVLDWTGSGSQYF. This chain connects TRBV29-1 to TRBJ2-5; 7 bases map to TRBD1. Losses at the gene ends were 5 bases for V and 10 bases for J; bases not matched to a gene: 16. Germline values: CDR1 SQVTM, CDR2 ANQGSEA. This CDR3 spans 14 amino acids.

The CDR3 region has the DNA TGTGCCAGCAGCTCTTCAGTAGTCGTCGGCTACACCTTC. It specifies CASSSSVVVGYTF. V and J are TRBV7-2 and TRBJ1-2, with D uncertain. CDR3 length: 13 residues. Germline CDR1 is SGHTA and CDR2 is FQGNSA. The V end lost 4 bases, the J end lost 8 bases, and 14 bases lay between the germline ends.

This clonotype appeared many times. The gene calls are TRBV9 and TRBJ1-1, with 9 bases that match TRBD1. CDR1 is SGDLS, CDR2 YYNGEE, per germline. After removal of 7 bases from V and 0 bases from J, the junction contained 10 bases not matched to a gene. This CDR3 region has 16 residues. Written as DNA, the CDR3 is TGTGCCAGCTCCTATGGGACAGGGTTGATGAACACTGAAGCTTTCTTT. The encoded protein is CASSYGTGLMNTEAFF.

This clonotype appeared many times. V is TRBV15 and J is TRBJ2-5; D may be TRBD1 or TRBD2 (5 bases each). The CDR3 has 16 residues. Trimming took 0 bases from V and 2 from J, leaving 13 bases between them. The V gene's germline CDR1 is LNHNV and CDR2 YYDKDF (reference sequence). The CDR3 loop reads CATSRETRDLQETQYF. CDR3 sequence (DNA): TGTGCCACCAGCAGAGAGACCCGGGACCTACAAGAGACCCAGTACTTC.

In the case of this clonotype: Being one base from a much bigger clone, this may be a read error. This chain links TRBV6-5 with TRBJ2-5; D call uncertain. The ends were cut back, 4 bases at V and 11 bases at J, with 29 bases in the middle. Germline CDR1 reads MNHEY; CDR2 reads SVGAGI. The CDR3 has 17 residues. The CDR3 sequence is CASSSQPGPPQANEQYF. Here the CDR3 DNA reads TGTGCCAGCAGTTCCCAGCCGGGCCCCCCTCAGGCGAATGAGCAGTACTTC.

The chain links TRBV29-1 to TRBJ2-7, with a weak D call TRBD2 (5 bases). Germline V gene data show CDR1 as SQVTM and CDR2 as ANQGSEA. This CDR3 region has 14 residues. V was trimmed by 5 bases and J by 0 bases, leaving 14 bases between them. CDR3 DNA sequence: TGCAGCGTTTACGACGCAACTAGCTCCTACGAGCAGTACTTC. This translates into CSVYDATSSYEQYF.

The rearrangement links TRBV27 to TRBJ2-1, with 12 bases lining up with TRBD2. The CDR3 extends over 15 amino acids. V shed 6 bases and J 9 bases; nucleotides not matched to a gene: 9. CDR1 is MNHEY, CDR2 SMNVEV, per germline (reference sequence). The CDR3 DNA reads TGTGCCAGCAGCTACCTAGCGGGGGGGGTTAGTGAGCAGTTCTTC. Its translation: CASSYLAGGVSEQFF.

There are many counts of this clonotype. CDR3 protein: CASSPNPGETQYF. Written as DNA, the CDR3 is TGCGCCAGCAGCCCTAATCCGGGGGAGACCCAGTACTTC. The chain joins TRBV5-1 to TRBJ2-5; possible D gene TRBD2, 5 bases. This CDR3 contains 13 residues. The ends were cut back, 4 bases at V and 5 bases at J, with 12 bases in the middle. Germline lookup yields CDR1 SGHRS and CDR2 YFSETQ.

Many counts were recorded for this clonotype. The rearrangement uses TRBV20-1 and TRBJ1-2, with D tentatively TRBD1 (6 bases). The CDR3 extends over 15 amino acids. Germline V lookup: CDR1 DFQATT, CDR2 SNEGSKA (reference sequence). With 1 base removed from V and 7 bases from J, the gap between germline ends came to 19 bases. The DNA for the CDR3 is TGCAGTGCTAGAGCCGAGGACAGCTCCCTGGGTGGCTACACCTTC. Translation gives CSARAEDSSLGGYTF.

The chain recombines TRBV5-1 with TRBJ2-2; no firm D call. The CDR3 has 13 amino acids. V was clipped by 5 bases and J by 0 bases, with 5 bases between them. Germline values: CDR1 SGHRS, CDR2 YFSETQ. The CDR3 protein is CASRQTNTGELFF. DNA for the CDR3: TGCGCCAGCAGACAGACGAACACCGGGGAGCTGTTTTTT. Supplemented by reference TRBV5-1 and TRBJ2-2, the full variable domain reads KAGVTQTPRYLIKTRGQQVTLSCSPISGHRSVSWYQQTPGQGLQFLFEYFSETQRNKGNFPGRFSGRQFSNSRSEMNVSTLELGDSALYLCASRQTNTGELFFGEGSRLTVL.

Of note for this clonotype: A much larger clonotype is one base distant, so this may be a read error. The CDR3 sequence: CAVTVHPYEQYF. CDR3 nucleotide sequence: TGTGCCGTGACAGTACACCCCTACGAGCAGTACTTC. The V gene is TRBV30, the J gene TRBJ2-5; the D gene is possibly TRBD1 (5 bases). Matching the DNA end better, TRBJ2-7 makes the J call doubtful. Germline V gives CDR1 GTSNPN, CDR2 SVGIG (reference sequence). The length of the CDR3 is 12 residues.

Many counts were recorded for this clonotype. CDR3 amino acids: CASSQYRGTYEQYF. CDR3 DNA: TGTGCCAGCAGTCAATACAGGGGTACCTACGAGCAGTACTTC. The rearrangement uses TRBV14 and TRBJ2-7, with 7 bases matching TRBD1. Germline V gene sequence: CDR1 SGHDN, CDR2 FVKESK. CDR3 length equals 14 residues. V trimming: 6 bases; J trimming: 2 bases; junction bases outside the gene matches: 7. Complete variable domain (other parts from reference TRBV14 and TRBJ2-7): EAGVTQFPSHSVIEKGQTVTLRCDPISGHDNLYWYRRVMGKEIKFLLHFVKESKQDESGMPNNRFLAERTGGTYSTLKVQPAELEDSGVYFCASSQYRGTYEQYFGPGTRLTVT.

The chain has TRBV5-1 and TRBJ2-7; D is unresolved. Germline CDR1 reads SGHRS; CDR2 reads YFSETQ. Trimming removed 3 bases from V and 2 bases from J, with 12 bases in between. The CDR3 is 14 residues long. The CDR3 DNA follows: TGCGCCAGCAGCTCGGGTAGTCCAGCCTACGAGCAGTACTTC. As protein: CASSSGSPAYEQYF.

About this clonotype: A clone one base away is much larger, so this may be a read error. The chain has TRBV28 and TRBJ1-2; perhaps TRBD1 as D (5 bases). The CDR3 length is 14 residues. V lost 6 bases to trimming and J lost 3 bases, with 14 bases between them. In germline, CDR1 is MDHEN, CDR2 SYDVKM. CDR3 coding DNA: TGTGCCAGCAGGTTACCGGGAGGGGACTATGGCTACACCTTC. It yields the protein CASRLPGGDYGYTF.

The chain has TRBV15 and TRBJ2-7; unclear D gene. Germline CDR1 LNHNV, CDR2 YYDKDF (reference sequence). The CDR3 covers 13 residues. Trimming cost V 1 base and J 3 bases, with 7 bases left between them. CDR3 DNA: TGTGCCACCAGCAGAGGTGAGGACTACGAGCAGTACTTC. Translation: CATSRGEDYEQYF. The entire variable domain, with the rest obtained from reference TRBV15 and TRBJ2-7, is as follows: DAMVIQNPRYQVTQFGKPVTLSCSQTLNHNVMYWYQQKSSQAPKLLFHYYDKDFNNEADTPDNFQSRRPNTSFCFLDIRSPGLGDTAMYLCATSRGEDYEQYFGPGTRLTVT.

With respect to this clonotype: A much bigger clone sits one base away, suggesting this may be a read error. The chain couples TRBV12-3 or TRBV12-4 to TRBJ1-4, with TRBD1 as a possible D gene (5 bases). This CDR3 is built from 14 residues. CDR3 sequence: CASSLQGSGEKPFF. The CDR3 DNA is TGTGCCAGCAGTTTGCAGGGTAGTGGAGAAAAACCGTTTTTT.